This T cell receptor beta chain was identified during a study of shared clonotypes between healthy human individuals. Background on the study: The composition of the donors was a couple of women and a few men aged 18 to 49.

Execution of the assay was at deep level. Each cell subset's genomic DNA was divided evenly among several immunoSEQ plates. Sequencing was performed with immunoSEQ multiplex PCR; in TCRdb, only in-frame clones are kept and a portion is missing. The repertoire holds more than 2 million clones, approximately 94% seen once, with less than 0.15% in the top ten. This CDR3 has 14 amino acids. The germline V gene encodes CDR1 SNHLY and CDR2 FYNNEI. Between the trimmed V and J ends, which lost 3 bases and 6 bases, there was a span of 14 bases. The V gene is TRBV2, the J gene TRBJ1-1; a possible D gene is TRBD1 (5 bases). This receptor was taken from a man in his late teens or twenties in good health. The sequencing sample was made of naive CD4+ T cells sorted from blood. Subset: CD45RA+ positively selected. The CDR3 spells CASSDLGGSAEAFF. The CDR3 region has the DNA TGTGCCAGCAGTGATCTGGGGGGATCGGCTGAAGCTTTCTTT.